Below, 27 T cell receptor beta chains from the same sample are listed, as sequenced in a study of regulatory T cells in long-lasting Graves disease. Time point defined: newly diagnosed GD, antithyroid drugs for less than 3 months. The authors made the TCR library using RNA they extracted from PBMCs. CDR3 regions were amplified by Arm-PCR using iRepertoire HTBI primers to build TCR beta libraries. TCRdb re-derived calls from the multiplex PCR reads in MiXCR, one entry per CDR3 protein. This table has roughly 500,000 distinct CDR3 sequences, about 13% appearing once. The data were also submitted as part of a second study, on T cells in Graves' hyperthyroidism and ophthalmopathy.

This material consisted of peripheral blood mononuclear cells (PBMCs), taken at new diagnosis, from a patient treated with antithyroid drugs. The receptor source for this set is a young man with Graves disease.

This clonotype was observed at least ten times. The rearrangement joins TRBV29-1 to TRBJ1-5, with a weak D call TRBD1 (6 bases). The V end was cut by 2 bases, the J end by 2 bases, with 10 bases between. CDR1 SQVTM and CDR2 ANQGSEA come from the germline V gene. The CDR3 contains 14 residues. CDR3: CSVESGDGNQPQHF. As DNA, the CDR3 is TGCAGCGTTGAATCAGGGGATGGCAATCAGCCCCAGCATTTT.

This clonotype was detected many times. The chain is built from TRBV7-3 and TRBJ2-4, with D possibly TRBD2 on 6 matching bases. With 4 bases removed from V and 5 bases from J, the gap between germline ends came to 9 bases. Germline V gene lookup returns CDR1 SGHTA and CDR2 FQGTGA. CDR3 length equals 13 residues. CDR3 residues: CASSSPGENIQYF. DNA for the CDR3: TGTGCCAGCAGCTCCCCGGGGGAAAACATTCAGTACTTC.

This clonotype was recorded a few times. The chain employs TRBV9 and TRBJ2-1, with 9 bases that match TRBD2. Losses at the gene ends were 4 bases for V and 1 base for J; bases not matched to a gene: 12. Germline CDR1 is SGDLS and CDR2 is YYNGEE. There are 18 residues in the CDR3. Here the CDR3 reads CASSPFGTSFSSYNEQFF. The CDR3 coding sequence is TGTGCCAGCAGCCCATTCGGGACTAGCTTCTCATCCTACAATGAGCAGTTCTTC.

The sample holds many counts of this clonotype. The V call is TRBV2, the J call TRBJ2-1; 8 bases fit TRBD2. The V gene end was trimmed by 7 bases and the J gene end by 9 bases; junction bases not matched to a gene: 11. The CDR3 contains 14 residues. Germline-derived CDR1 and CDR2 are SNHLY and FYNNEI. Here the CDR3 reads CASTPRREAVEQFF. The CDR3 bases are TGTGCCAGCACTCCTAGGCGGGAGGCAGTTGAGCAGTTCTTC.

This clonotype was observed at least ten times. J is TRBJ1-5 and V is TRBV2; D remains ambiguous. CDR3 length: 13 residues. Trimming took 0 bases from V and 7 from J, leaving 7 bases between them. Germline lookup yields CDR1 SNHLY and CDR2 FYNNEI. CDR3 DNA: TGTGCCAGCAGTGAAGCGCTTAGGCAGCCCCAGCATTTT. Translated, it gives CASSEALRQPQHF.

In its sample, this clonotype was seen many times. This chain connects TRBV6-1 to TRBJ2-2; TRBD1 matches 11 bases. The CDR3 is 15 amino acids. Per the germline V gene, CDR1 is MNHNS and CDR2 is SASEGT. V lost 5 bases to trimming and J lost 6 bases; unmatched junction nucleotides: 5. CDR3 in amino acids: CASSRTGGEAGELFF. The CDR3 DNA is TGTGCCAGCAGTAGGACAGGGGGCGAGGCCGGGGAGCTGTTTTTT.

This clonotype was recorded at least ten times. At one end, the junction sequence differs from germline, possibly due to a read error. V is TRBV3-1 and J is TRBJ2-7, with D unclear. Germline-derived CDR1 and CDR2 are LGHDT and YNNKEL (reference sequence). The length of the CDR3 is 12 residues. This CDR3 is CASSQGAYEQYF. In DNA, the CDR3 is TGCGCCAGCAGCCAAGGAGCCTACGAGCAGTACTTC.

There are many counts of this clonotype. The V call is TRBV6-2 or TRBV6-3, the J call TRBJ2-7; D call uncertain. This CDR3 is 12 amino acids long. V dropped 2 bases and J dropped 0 bases, with 2 bases sitting between them. Germline V gene sequence: CDR1 MNHEY, CDR2 SVGEGT. The CDR3: CASSYNSYEQYF. The CDR3 region has the DNA TGTGCCAGCAGTTACAACTCCTACGAGCAGTACTTC.

The sample holds many counts of this clonotype. J is TRBJ2-5 and V is TRBV28, with no clear D. Trimming took 6 bases from V and 4 from J, leaving 18 bases between them. CDR1 and CDR2 from the germline V gene are MDHEN and SYDVKM. This CDR3 region has 15 residues. CDR3 sequence reads: CASSRTGALSETQYF. Here the CDR3 DNA reads TGTGCCAGCAGCCGGACGGGCGCATTATCAGAGACCCAGTACTTC.

The V and J genes are TRBV10-1 and TRBJ1-3; D not certain. Between the trimmed V and J ends, which lost 0 bases and 4 bases, there was a span of 19 bases. This CDR3 spans 18 amino acids. Per the germline V gene, CDR1 is WNHNN and CDR2 is SYGVQD (reference sequence). CDR3 in DNA: TGCGCCAGCAGTGAGTCGTACCAGGCCGCGGCGGCGGGAAACACCATATATTTT. This sequence encodes CASSESYQAAAAGNTIYF.

V gene TRBV5-1 combines with J gene TRBJ1-5; D remains unclear. CDR1 and CDR2 from the germline V gene are SGHRS and YFSETQ. This CDR3 region has 17 residues. Trimming pared 1 base from V and 0 bases from J, leaving 14 bases between. The chain's CDR3 is CASSLTARHNSNQPQHF. DNA of the CDR3: TGCGCCAGCAGCTTGACGGCCAGACATAATAGCAATCAGCCCCAGCATTTT.

This clonotype was recorded a few times. The rearrangement uses TRBV11-1 and TRBJ1-1, with 7 bases identical to TRBD1. V was pared by 5 bases and J by 3 bases, with 9 bases of the junction left unmatched. Germline V CDR1 and CDR2: SGHAT, FQDESV (reference sequence). This CDR3 region has 15 residues. The CDR3 loop reads CASSPFPRGDTEAFF. CDR3 bases: TGTGCCAGCAGCCCCTTTCCCAGGGGGGACACTGAAGCTTTCTTT.

This chain links TRBV6-1 with TRBJ2-7; possibly TRBD1 or TRBD2 for D (6 bases each). The CDR3 extends over 15 amino acids. V gave up 6 bases and J gave up 2 bases, with 17 bases separating them. CDR1 MNHNS and CDR2 SASEGT come from the germline V gene. The CDR3 loop is CASRPYEGGTYEQYF. CDR3 DNA sequence: TGTGCCAGCAGGCCTTATGAGGGGGGAACCTACGAGCAGTACTTC.

This chain uses TRBV4-2 with TRBJ1-4; 8 nucleotides align to TRBD1. V lost 0 bases, J lost 7 bases, and 1 base stayed unmatched. The CDR3 runs 14 residues. From germline, CDR1 is LGHNA and CDR2 YNFKEQ. CDR3 residues: CASSQDGTGEKLFF. As DNA, the CDR3 is TGTGCCAGCAGCCAAGACGGGACAGGTGAAAAACTGTTTTTT.

This clonotype appeared many times. The chain carries TRBV20-1 and TRBJ2-3; 9 bases match TRBD2. The CDR3 spans 16 residues. The trim removed 6 bases at V and 2 bases at J, leaving 12 bases unmatched. Germline-derived CDR1 and CDR2 are DFQATT and SNEGSKA (reference sequence). CDR3 sequence reads: CSAPPPSGIPTDTQYF. In DNA, the CDR3 is TGCAGTGCCCCTCCTCCTAGCGGGATACCCACAGATACGCAGTATTTT.

Remarks on this clonotype: Since a much larger clone is just one base distant, this may be a read error. V usage is TRBV14 and J usage is TRBJ2-7, with D unclear. The V end lost 4 bases, the J end lost 9 bases, and 13 bases lay between the germline ends. There are 12 residues in the CDR3. Germline V gene lookup returns CDR1 SGHDN and CDR2 FVKESK. DNA for the CDR3: TGTGCCAGCAGCCCTACGGCGAGAGGGCAGTACTTC. Translation gives CASSPTARGQYF.

V is TRBV7-9 and J is TRBJ2-2; D assignment may be TRBD1 or TRBD2 (5 bases each). Germline CDR1 is SEHNR and CDR2 is FQNEAQ (reference sequence). V lost 8 bases and J 4 bases, leaving 20 bases between the germline ends. CDR3 length: 16 residues. This chain's CDR3 is CASWNPGRHVTGELFF. CDR3 nucleotide sequence: TGTGCCAGCTGGAACCCGGGACGGCATGTCACCGGGGAGCTGTTTTTT. Variable domain in full (rest from reference TRBV7-9 and TRBJ2-2): DTGVSQNPRHKITKRGQNVTFRCDPISEHNRLYWYRQTLGQGPEFLTYFQNEAQLEKSRLLSDRFSAERPKGSFSTLEIQRTEQGDSAMYLCASWNPGRHVTGELFFGEGSRLTVL.

This clonotype was detected a few times. The chain recombines TRBV7-9 with TRBJ1-1; 7 positions match TRBD1. In germline, CDR1 is SEHNR, CDR2 FQNEAQ (reference sequence). Trimming removed 6 bases from V and 0 bases from J; junction bases left unmatched: 13. The CDR3 is 17 amino acids. In DNA, the CDR3 is TGTGCCAGCAGATCTTTGGGGGCAGGGGGGATGAACACTGAAGCTTTCTTT. It codes for CASRSLGAGGMNTEAFF.

CDR3 in DNA: TGCAGTCATGCAGCGGGAGGCACCTACGAGCAGTACTTC. Its protein product is CSHAAGGTYEQYF. The chain combines TRBV20-1 with TRBJ2-7; 9 bases fit TRBD2. V was pared by 8 bases and J by 2 bases, with 7 bases of the junction left unmatched. The CDR3 spans 13 residues. CDR1 and CDR2 from the germline V gene are DFQATT and SNEGSKA (reference sequence).

This clonotype was recorded at least ten times. This sequence joins TRBV5-1 and TRBJ2-1; D ambiguous. With 5 bases removed from V and 1 base from J, the gap between germline ends came to 16 bases. From germline, CDR1 is SGHRS and CDR2 YFSETQ. The CDR3 spans 16 residues. This CDR3 is CASSYVPSISYNEQFF. The CDR3 DNA follows: TGCGCCAGCAGTTATGTGCCCTCAATATCCTACAATGAGCAGTTCTTC.

This clonotype was counted at least ten times. V usage is TRBV19 and J usage is TRBJ2-2, with 9 bases that match TRBD2. J was trimmed by 0 bases and V by 2 bases; bases with no gene match: 13. The CDR3 length is 20 residues. Germline loops: CDR1 LNHDA, CDR2 SQIVND (reference sequence). The CDR3 is CASSIPSGNTLFANTGELFF. The CDR3 DNA reads TGTGCCAGTAGTATACCTAGCGGGAACACCTTGTTCGCGAACACCGGGGAGCTGTTTTTT.

Only a few counts were recorded for this clonotype. The chain employs TRBV28 and TRBJ2-7; possible D gene TRBD1, 6 bases. Trimming pared 2 bases from V and 6 bases from J, leaving 14 bases between. Germline CDR1 MDHEN, CDR2 SYDVKM. The CDR3 covers 14 residues. CDR3 DNA: TGTGCCAGCAGTTTAGGGAACAGGGTGGGCGAGCAGTACTTC. It encodes CASSLGNRVGEQYF.

The table lists this clonotype with a few counts. The chain joins TRBV7-9 to TRBJ2-5; 7 nucleotides line up with TRBD1. Trimming at V came to 7 bases and at J to 5 bases, leaving 16 bases not matched to a gene. CDR3 length equals 16 residues. Germline-derived CDR1 and CDR2 are SEHNR and FQNEAQ (reference sequence). CDR3 DNA sequence: TGTGCCAGCACCCCTCGAGGACAGGCCCCTCGGGAGACCCAGTACTTC. It specifies CASTPRGQAPRETQYF.

This clonotype occurred many times. The genes are TRBV10-3 and TRBJ2-7; TRBD2 matches at 8 bases. V lost 10 bases, J lost 0 bases, and 8 bases stayed unmatched. Germline lookup yields CDR1 ENHRY and CDR2 SYGVKD. The CDR3 spans 14 residues. The CDR3: CATSLAVSSYEQYF. Here the CDR3 DNA reads TGTGCCACCTCACTAGCGGTAAGCTCCTACGAGCAGTACTTC.

As for this clonotype: Since a far larger clone is one base different, this is likely a read error. The DNA for the CDR3 is TGTGCCAGCCAAGGAGGCGATGAGCAGTACTTC. It translates to CASQGGDEQYF. The chain links TRBV2 to TRBJ2-7; TRBD2 is a possible D gene (5 bases). The CDR3 loop spans 11 amino acids. V was cut by 8 bases and J by 7 bases, with 12 bases left in between. CDR1 is SNHLY and CDR2 is FYNNEI in the germline V gene.

This clonotype was detected many times. The chain combines TRBV12-3 or TRBV12-4 with TRBJ2-5; 7 nucleotides align to TRBD2. The CDR3 is 11 amino acids. V was clipped by 3 bases and J by 12 bases; unmatched bases: 4. CDR3 sequence (DNA): TGTGCCAGCAGTTTCGGAAGCGGGAAGTACTTC. This gives the protein CASSFGSGKYF.

For this clonotype: Compared with germline, one end of the junction differs, possibly owing to a read error. The rearrangement joins TRBV6-2 or TRBV6-3 to TRBJ2-4; TRBD1 aligns across 7 bases. The CDR3 extends over 13 amino acids. CDR1 and CDR2 from the germline V gene are MNHEY and SVGEGT. CDR3 region: CASSVDRAWARDF. The CDR3 nucleotides read TGTGCCAGCAGTGTTGACAGGGCTTGGGCTCGGGACTTC.